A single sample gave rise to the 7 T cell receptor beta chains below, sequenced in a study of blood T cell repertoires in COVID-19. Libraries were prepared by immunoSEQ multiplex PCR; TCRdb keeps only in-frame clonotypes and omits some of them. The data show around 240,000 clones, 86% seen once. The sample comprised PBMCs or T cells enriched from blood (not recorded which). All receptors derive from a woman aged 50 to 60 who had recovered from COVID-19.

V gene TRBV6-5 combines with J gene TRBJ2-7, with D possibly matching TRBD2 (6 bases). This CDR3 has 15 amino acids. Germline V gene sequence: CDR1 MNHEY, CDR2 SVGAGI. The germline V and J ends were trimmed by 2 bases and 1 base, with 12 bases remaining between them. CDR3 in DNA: TGTGCCAGCAGTTACAGTACTGGAGGGTCCTACGAGCAGTACTTC. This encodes CASSYSTGGSYEQYF.

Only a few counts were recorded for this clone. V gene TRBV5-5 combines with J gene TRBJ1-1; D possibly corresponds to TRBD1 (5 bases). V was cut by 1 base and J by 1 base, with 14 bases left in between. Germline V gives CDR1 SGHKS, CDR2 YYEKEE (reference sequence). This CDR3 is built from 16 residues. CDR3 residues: CASSLNPTQGNTEAFF. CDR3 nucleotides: TGTGCCAGCAGCTTGAACCCAACCCAGGGGAACACTGAAGCTTTCTTT.

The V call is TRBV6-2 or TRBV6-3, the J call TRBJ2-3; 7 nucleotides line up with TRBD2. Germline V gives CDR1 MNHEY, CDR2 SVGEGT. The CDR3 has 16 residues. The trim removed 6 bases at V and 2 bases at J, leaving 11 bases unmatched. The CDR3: CASSLERGPLTDTQYF. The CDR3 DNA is TGTGCCAGCAGCCTCGAGCGGGGACCTCTCACAGATACGCAGTATTTT.

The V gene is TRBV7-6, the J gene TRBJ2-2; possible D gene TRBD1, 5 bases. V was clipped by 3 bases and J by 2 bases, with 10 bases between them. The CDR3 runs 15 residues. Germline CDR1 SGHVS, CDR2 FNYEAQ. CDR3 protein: CASSLTATNTGELFF. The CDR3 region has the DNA TGTGCCAGCAGCTTGACAGCCACTAACACCGGGGAGCTGTTTTTT.

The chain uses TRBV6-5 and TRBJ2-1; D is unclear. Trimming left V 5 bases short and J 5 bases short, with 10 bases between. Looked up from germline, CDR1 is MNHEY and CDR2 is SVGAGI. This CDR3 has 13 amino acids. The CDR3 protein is CASSLYPDNEQFF. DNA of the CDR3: TGTGCCAGCAGTCTATATCCGGACAATGAGCAGTTCTTC.

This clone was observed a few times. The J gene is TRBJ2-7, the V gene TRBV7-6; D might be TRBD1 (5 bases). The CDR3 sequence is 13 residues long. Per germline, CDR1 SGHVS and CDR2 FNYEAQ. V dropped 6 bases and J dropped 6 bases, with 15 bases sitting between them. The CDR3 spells CASSYAGAGEQYF. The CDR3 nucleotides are TGTGCCAGCAGTTACGCTGGGGCCGGCGAGCAGTACTTC.

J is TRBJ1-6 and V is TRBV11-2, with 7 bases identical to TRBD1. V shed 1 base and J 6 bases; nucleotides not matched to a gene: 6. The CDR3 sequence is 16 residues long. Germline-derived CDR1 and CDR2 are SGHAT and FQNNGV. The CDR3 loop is CASSLVEGAANSPLHF. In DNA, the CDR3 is TGTGCCAGCAGCTTAGTAGAGGGGGCGGCTAATTCACCCCTCCACTTT. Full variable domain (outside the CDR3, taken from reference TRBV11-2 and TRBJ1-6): EAGVAQSPRYKIIEKRQSVAFWCNPISGHATLYWYQQILGQGPKLLIQFQNNGVVDDSQLPKDRFSAERLKGVDSTLKIQPAKLEDSAVYLCASSLVEGAANSPLHFGNGTRLTVT.